One and the same sample provided the 5 T cell receptor beta chains below, sequenced in a study of T cells in women clearing cervical HPV infection (dated by TCRdb to the late 2010s). The receptor library was made with the immunoSEQ multiplex PCR assay. TCRdb holds this immuneACCESS table with in-frame rearrangements only. Some clones are missing; in checked studies, unresolved V genes explain under half, and the rest has no known cause. For this sample, the table gives about 25,000 clones. The ten biggest clones cover about 3.7% of the sample. Sequenced input: blood buffy coat. The receptor source for this set is a woman between 18 and 70 years old with a cervical HPV16 infection that either progressed to CIN3+ or cleared (not recorded which).

Comments on this clone: The read ends 3 residues before the CDR3 terminus; that terminus is restored from the germline J gene. Other DNA sequences in the sample encode the same CDR3. The chain recombines TRBV10-3 with TRBJ1-4; 7 bases are a match to TRBD1. V trimming: 6 bases; J trimming: 3 bases; junction bases outside the gene matches: 4. Germline CDR1 ENHRY, CDR2 SYGVKD. The CDR3 is made up of 14 amino acids. The CDR3 region is CAIRPGQSNEKLFF. Partial CDR3 DNA: TGTGCCATCAGGCCGGGACAGTCTAATGAAAAA.

Of note for this clone: Sequencing ends 3 residues short of the CDR3 end; the germline J gene provides the rest. The J gene is TRBJ1-1, the V gene TRBV7-9; maybe TRBD1 (5 bases). The V end lost 5 bases, the J end lost 2 bases, and 6 bases lay between the germline ends. Germline CDR1 reads SEHNR; CDR2 reads FQNEAQ (reference sequence). CDR3 size: 12 residues. The CDR3 region is CASSTGNTEAFF. Partial CDR3 DNA: TGTGCCAGCAGCACAGGTAACACTGAA.

About this clone: The read halts 3 residues ahead of the CDR3 end, with the missing end drawn from the germline J gene. The chain employs TRBV11-2 and TRBJ1-2; TRBD1 might be the D (5 bases). CDR1 is SGHAT and CDR2 is FQNNGV in the germline V gene. Between the trimmed V and J ends, which lost 5 bases and 2 bases, there was a span of 12 bases. This CDR3 is 14 amino acids long. The CDR3 is CASSRADTNYGYTF. Partial CDR3 DNA: TGTGCCAGCAGCCGCGCGGACACGAACTATGGC.

On this clone itself: The sequence runs out 3 residues before the end of the CDR3; the remainder is reconstructed from the germline J gene. The V call is TRBV13, the J call TRBJ1-2, with TRBD1 as a possible D gene (5 bases). The CDR3 totals 14 residues. Germline CDR1 and CDR2: PRHDT and FYEKMQ (reference sequence). Trimming took off 5 bases at V and 2 bases at J, with 12 bases between the two ends. The covered CDR3 bases are TGTGCCAGCAGCGCAGGACATTTGAACTATGGC. Its protein is CASSAGHLNYG. The whole CDR3 reads CASSAGHLNYGYTF.

Concerning this clone: Sequencing ends 3 residues short of the CDR3 end; the germline J gene provides the rest. The rearrangement uses TRBV5-4 and TRBJ2-7, with D possibly TRBD2 on 6 matching bases. The CDR3 contains 15 residues. Germline assignment: CDR1 SGHNT and CDR2 YYREEE (reference sequence). V was clipped by 0 bases and J by 3 bases, with 13 bases between them. The CDR3 sequence is CASSLAGGALYEQYF. The CDR3 DNA, read in part, is TGTGCCAGCAGCTTGGCGGGCGGGGCCCTCTACGAG.